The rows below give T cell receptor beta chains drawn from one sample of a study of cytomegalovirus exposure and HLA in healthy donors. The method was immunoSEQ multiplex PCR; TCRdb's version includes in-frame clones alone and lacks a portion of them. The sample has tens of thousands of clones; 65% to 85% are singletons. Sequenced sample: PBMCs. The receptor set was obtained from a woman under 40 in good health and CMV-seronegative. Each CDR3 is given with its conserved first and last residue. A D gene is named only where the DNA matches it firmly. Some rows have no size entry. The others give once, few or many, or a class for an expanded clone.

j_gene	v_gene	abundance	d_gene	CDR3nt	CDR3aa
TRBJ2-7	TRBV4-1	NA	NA	TGCGCCAGCAGCCCCACCTCCCAGGGCAGCTCCTACGAGCAGTACTTC	CASSPTSQGSSYEQYF
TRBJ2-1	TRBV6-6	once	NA	TGTGCCAGCAGTTACGGAGGGATTGTCTACAATGAGCAGTTCTTC	CASSYGGIVYNEQFF
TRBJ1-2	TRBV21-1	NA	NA	TGTGCCAGCAGCAAACGGACAGGAAATGGCTACACCTTC	CASSKRTGNGYTF
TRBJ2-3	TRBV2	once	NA	TGTGCCAGCAGTGGGCCCGGGATTTTCACAGATACGCAGTATTTT	CASSGPGIFTDTQYF
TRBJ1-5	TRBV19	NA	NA	TGTGCCAGTAGTCTGAGATCGGGGGAAGCCCAGCATTTT	CASSLRSGEAQHF
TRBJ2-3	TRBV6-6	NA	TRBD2	TGTGCCAGTAACTTGGCGGGGGGGCCGGGCACAGATACGCAGTATTTT	CASNLAGGPGTDTQYF
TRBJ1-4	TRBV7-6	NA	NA	TGTGCCAGCAGCTCCACGGGAATAATTAATGAAAAACTGTTTTTT	CASSSTGIINEKLFF
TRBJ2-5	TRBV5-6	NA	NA	TGTGCCAGCAGCCTCGGTTCCGCGGGGGAGACCCAGTACTTC	CASSLGSAGETQYF
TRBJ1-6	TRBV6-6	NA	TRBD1	TGTGCCAGCAGTTACTCGAGGACAGGGAGTTCACCCCTCCACTTT	CASSYSRTGSSPLHF
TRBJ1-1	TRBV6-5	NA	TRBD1	TGTGCCAGCAGTTCACGCGACAGGGGGTCTAATACTGAAGCTTTCTTT	CASSSRDRGSNTEAFF
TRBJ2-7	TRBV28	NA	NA	TGTGCCAGCAGTCCCCGGGGCTACGAGCAGTACTTC	CASSPRGYEQYF
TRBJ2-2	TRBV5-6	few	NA	TGTGCCAGCAGCTTGGTAGGGGTAGCGAACACCGGGGAGCTGTTTTTT	CASSLVGVANTGELFF
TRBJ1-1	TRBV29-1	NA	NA	TGCAGCGCTAGGACATTGTACGCCGGGTTGAACACTGAAGCTTTCTTT	CSARTLYAGLNTEAFF
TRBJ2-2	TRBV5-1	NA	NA	TGCGCCAGCAGCTTGGTGGAGGGTCCCGGGGAGCTGTTTTTT	CASSLVEGPGELFF
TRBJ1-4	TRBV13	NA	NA	TGTGCCAGCAGCTTTCGTACAGGGAATGAAAAACTGTTTTTT	CASSFRTGNEKLFF
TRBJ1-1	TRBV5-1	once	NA	TGCGCCAGCAGCTTGGACAGACCGTCTGAAGCTTTCTTT	CASSLDRPSEAFF
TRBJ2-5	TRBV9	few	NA	TGTGCCAGCAGCGTAGCGCGCGGGGTTCAAGAGACCCAGTACTTC	CASSVARGVQETQYF
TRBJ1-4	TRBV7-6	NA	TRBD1	TGTGCCAGCAGCTTAGCGCTGGGACAGGGCTTACCAACTAATGAAAAACTGTTTTTT	CASSLALGQGLPTNEKLFF
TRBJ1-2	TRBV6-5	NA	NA	TGTGCCAGCAGTTACGGCGGGGGAGTTACCTACACCTTC	CASSYGGGVTYTF
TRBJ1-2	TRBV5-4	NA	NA	TGTGCCAGCAGCTTGGATTATCAGGGTGGCTACACCTTC	CASSLDYQGGYTF
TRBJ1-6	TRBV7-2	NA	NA	TGTGCCAGCAGCTTAGAGGGGAACATCTATAATTCACCCCTCCACTTT	CASSLEGNIYNSPLHF
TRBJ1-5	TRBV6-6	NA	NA	TGTGCCAGCAGTTACGGACAGAATAATCAGCCCCAGCATTTT	CASSYGQNNQPQHF
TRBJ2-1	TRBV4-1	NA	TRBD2	TGCGCCAGCAGCCAGATGGGGCAACGGGGGGGCTACAATGAGCAGTTCTTC	CASSQMGQRGGYNEQFF
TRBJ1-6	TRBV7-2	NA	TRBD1	TGTGCCAGCAGCCCCTCAGGGACAGGGTCGTCACCCCTCCACTTT	CASSPSGTGSSPLHF
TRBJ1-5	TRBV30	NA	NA	TGTGCCTGGAGTCACAGGTCCCGCAATCAGCCCCAGCATTTT	CAWSHRSRNQPQHF
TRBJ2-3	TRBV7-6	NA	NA	TGTGCCAGCAGCCCGGGACTGGATACGCAGTATTTT	CASSPGLDTQYF
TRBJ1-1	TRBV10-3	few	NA	TGTGCCATCAGTAACACACAGGAGAACACTGAAGCTTTCTTT	CAISNTQENTEAFF
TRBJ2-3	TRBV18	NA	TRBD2	TGTGCCAGCTCCCTAAATAGCGGGGGGGCTTTAGGCACAGATACGCAGTATTTT	CASSLNSGGALGTDTQYF
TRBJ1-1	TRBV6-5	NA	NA	TGTGCCAGCACCCCTTTGATGCTGGCAGATTGTGAAGCTTTCTTT	CASTPLMLADCEAFF
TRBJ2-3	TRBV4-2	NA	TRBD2	TGTGCCAGCAGCCCTAGCGGGGCCTACACAGATACGCAGTATTTT	CASSPSGAYTDTQYF
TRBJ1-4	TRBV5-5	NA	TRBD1	TGTGCCAGCAGCTCACCCGGGACAGGCGGAGAAAAACTGTTTTTT	CASSSPGTGGEKLFF
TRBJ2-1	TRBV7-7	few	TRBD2	TGTGCTAGCAGCTTAGTTGGGGGGGATGAGCAGTTCTTC	CASSLVGGDEQFF
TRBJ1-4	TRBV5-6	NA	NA	TGTGCCAGCAATAAGAGGACAACTAATGAAAAACTGTTTTTT	CASNKRTTNEKLFF
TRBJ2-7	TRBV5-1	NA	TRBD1	TGCGCCAGCAGCTTGGGTTCAAACAGGGGTGAATCCTACGAGCAGTACTTC	CASSLGSNRGESYEQYF
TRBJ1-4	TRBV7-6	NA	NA	TGTGCCAGCAGCCCCTCACTTACTTATTCGAAAAAACTGTTTTTT	CASSPSLTYSKKLFF
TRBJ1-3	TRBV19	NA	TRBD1	TGTGCCAGTAGTTACCGGGGACAGCTCCGATCTGGAAACACCATATATTTT	CASSYRGQLRSGNTIYF
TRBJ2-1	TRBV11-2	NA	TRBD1	TGTGCCAGCAGCTTACCAGGACAGGGGGCGCGATTCCGTGAGCAGTTCTTC	CASSLPGQGARFREQFF
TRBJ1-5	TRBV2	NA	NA	TGTGCCAGCAGCGGTACAGGACGTTATCAGCCCCAGCATTTT	CASSGTGRYQPQHF
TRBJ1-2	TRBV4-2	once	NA	TGTGCCAGCAGCCAAGATGACAGCAACTATGGCTACACCTTC	CASSQDDSNYGYTF
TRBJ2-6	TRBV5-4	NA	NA	TGTGCCAGCAGCCAAGATCAGGGATCTGGGGCCAACGTCCTGACTTTC	CASSQDQGSGANVLTF
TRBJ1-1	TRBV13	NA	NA	TGTGCCAGCAGCTTAAACAAGAACACTGAAGCTTTCTTT	CASSLNKNTEAFF
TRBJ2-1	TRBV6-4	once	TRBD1	TGTGCCAGCAGTGACTCGATTAGGACAGGGAACAATGAGCAGTTCTTC	CASSDSIRTGNNEQFF
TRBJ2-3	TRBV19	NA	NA	TGTGCCAGTAGTTTCCTAGCTGGCACAGATACGCAGTATTTT	CASSFLAGTDTQYF
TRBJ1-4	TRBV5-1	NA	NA	TGCGCCAGCAGCGACGACAGACTTAATGAAAAACTGTTTTTT	CASSDDRLNEKLFF
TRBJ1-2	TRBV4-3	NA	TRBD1	TGCGCCAGCAGCCAAGACCCGGGACAGCCCGGGTATGGCTACACCTTC	CASSQDPGQPGYGYTF
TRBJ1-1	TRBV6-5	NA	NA	TGTGCCAGCAGTTGGGGACATAAGAACACTGAAGCTTTCTTT	CASSWGHKNTEAFF
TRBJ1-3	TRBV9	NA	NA	TGTGCCAGCAGCGTAGAGGGGACACCGGCTAACACCACATATTTT	CASSVEGTPANTTYF
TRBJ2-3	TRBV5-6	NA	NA	TGTGCCAGCAGCTTGGTAAACGGGGACACAGATACGCAGTATTTT	CASSLVNGDTDTQYF
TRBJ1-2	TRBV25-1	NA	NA	TGTGCCAGCAGTGAATTTTTCATCACGAGACAAGCTAACTATGGCTACACCTTC	CASSEFFITRQANYGYTF
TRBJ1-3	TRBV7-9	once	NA	TGTGCCAGCAGCTTAGAATTAGGAAACACCATATATTTT	CASSLELGNTIYF
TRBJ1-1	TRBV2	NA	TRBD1	TGTGCCAGCAGTGACCTCAGGACAGGCACTGAAGCTTTCTTT	CASSDLRTGTEAFF
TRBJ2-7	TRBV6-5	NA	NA	TGTGCCAGCAGTTACCAGTCAGGAAGCTACGAGCAGTACTTC	CASSYQSGSYEQYF
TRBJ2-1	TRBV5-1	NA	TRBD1	TGCGCCAGCAGCTCACCCGGGACAGGGCTCAATGAGCAGTTCTTC	CASSSPGTGLNEQFF